This TCR beta chain was observed in a study of control samples from healthy donors and cancer patients. Germline CDR1 SGHNT, CDR2 YENEEA. V dropped 3 bases and J dropped 1 base, with 9 bases sitting between them. This CDR3 region has 14 residues. Libraries were prepared by immunoSEQ multiplex PCR; TCRdb keeps only in-frame clonotypes and omits some of them. Of about 120,000 clones listed, around 92% are singletons. The chain joins TRBV11-3 to TRBJ1-1; D is perhaps TRBD1 (6 bases). Sequencing was carried out using blood. The receptor comes from a man aged 50-59 years in good health. The CDR3 protein is CASSLAGENTEAFF. Written as DNA, the CDR3 is TGTGCCAGCAGCTTGGCAGGGGAGAACACTGAAGCTTTCTTT.